This T cell receptor beta chain comes out of a study of blood T cell repertoires in COVID-19. Across the study: Acute and convalescent COVID-19 samples came from the United States, Italy and Spain. T cells, B-cell-depleted T cells, or PBMCs provided the cDNA or gDNA that served as material.

Original processing methods: From reference gene primer amplification, estimates of nucleated cell counts were derived. Assay: immunoSEQ multiplex PCR; the TCRdb copy retains only in-frame clones and omits some. The D gene and trimming were derived from the DNA, and the V and J assignments and clone size from that table. The profile shows approximately 180,000 clones, over 75% of them singletons. The CDR3 extends over 17 amino acids. The ends were cut back, 0 bases at V and 0 bases at J, with 12 bases in the middle. Germline CDR1 SGHAT, CDR2 FQNNGV. Source material: peripheral blood. The origin of this receptor is a human donor with active or convalescent COVID-19. The donor label of this sample is uncertain. The chain has TRBV11-2 and TRBJ1-3, with no clear D. CDR3 bases: TGTGCCAGCAGCTTAGATGCAGGAATACTCTCTGGAAACACCATATATTTT. Amino acids: CASSLDAGILSGNTIYF. The full variable domain, its missing parts supplied by reference TRBV11-2 and TRBJ1-3, is EAGVAQSPRYKIIEKRQSVAFWCNPISGHATLYWYQQILGQGPKLLIQFQNNGVVDDSQLPKDRFSAERLKGVDSTLKIQPAKLEDSAVYLCASSLDAGILSGNTIYFGEGSWLTVV.